The present TCR beta chain was sequenced within a study of OX40 agonist ivuxolimab in advanced cancers. Profiling relied on immunoSEQ multiplex PCR, and the TCRdb table lists in-frame clones only, not all of them. Altogether about 78,000 clones are present, roughly nine tenths being singletons, with the ten largest covering roughly 2.8%. The sequence was collected from an adult with an advanced solid tumor such as melanoma, head and neck, liver or kidney cancer. Sequenced here: CD4+ or CD8+ T cells sorted from blood, sampled in a trial of the OX40 agonist ivuxolimab.

For the CDR3, the DNA is TGCGCCAGCAGCTCCTTCGGGACAGGGGCGGGAATGAACACTGAAGCTTTCTTT. It encodes CASSSFGTGAGMNTEAFF. V usage is TRBV5-1 and J usage is TRBJ1-1; TRBD1 matches at 10 bases. J lost 0 bases, V lost 3 bases, and 11 bases had no gene match. This CDR3 is built from 18 residues. The germline V gene has CDR1 SGHRS and CDR2 YFSETQ.